These T cell receptor beta chains were read from a single sample in a study of shared clonotypes between healthy human individuals. The protocol was immunoSEQ multiplex PCR, while the TCRdb copy is restricted to in-frame clones and leaves out a portion. The sample yields roughly 640,000 clones, under 80% seen once. Specimen: memory CD4+ T cells sorted from blood. The receptors shown here come from a woman aged 25 to 45 in good health. Both conserved end residues are part of each CDR3. The order of the fields is D gene, J gene, clone size, V gene, CDR3 protein, CDR3 DNA. The D gene is left open where the match is weak. Expanded clones get a size class; other rows say once, few or many, or leave the size out.

>-|TRBJ2-5|-|TRBV6-1
CASSKRQETQYF
TGTGCCAGCAGTAAAAGACAGGAGACCCAGTACTTC
>-|TRBJ2-1|once|TRBV20-1
CSASSDEQFF
TGCAGTGCTAGTAGCGATGAGCAGTTCTTC
>TRBD2|TRBJ2-3|-|TRBV19
CASSSVSSMTSGRRDTQYF
TGTGCCAGTAGCTCAGTTTCCTCCATGACTAGCGGGAGAAGGGATACGCAGTATTTT
>-|TRBJ2-2|-|TRBV27
CASSLRGTNTGELFF
TGTGCCAGCAGTTTGCGGGGAACGAACACCGGGGAGCTGTTTTTT
>-|TRBJ1-6|-|TRBV28
CASSLVDSPLHF
TGTGCCAGCAGTTTGGTGGATTCACCCCTCCACTTT
>-|TRBJ2-3|-|TRBV27
CASPGWPGLSGTDTQYF
TGTGCCAGCCCTGGATGGCCGGGACTTAGTGGCACAGATACGCAGTATTTT
>-|TRBJ1-2|-|TRBV28
CASSHIFGYTF
TGTGCCAGCAGTCACATATTTGGCTACACCTTC
>-|TRBJ2-3|once|TRBV6-6
CASSPVTNTDTQYF
TGTGCCAGCAGTCCCGTGACGAACACAGATACGCAGTATTTT
>-|TRBJ1-1|-|TRBV6-5
CASSYNREKAFF
TGTGCCAGCAGTTACAACAGAGAGAAAGCTTTCTTT
>TRBD2|TRBJ2-1|-|TRBV29-1
CSPSRGEGEQFF
TGCAGCCCGAGTCGGGGGGAAGGTGAGCAGTTCTTC
>-|TRBJ2-2|-|TRBV5-4
CASSLELGGTGELFF
TGTGCCAGCAGCTTGGAGCTAGGGGGCACCGGGGAGCTGTTTTTT
>-|TRBJ1-2|-|TRBV14
CASSRDTKAYGYTF
TGTGCCAGCAGCCGGGACACAAAAGCTTATGGCTACACCTTC
>TRBD2|TRBJ2-3|-|TRBV19
CASTRRGGLALSTDTQYF
TGTGCCAGTACCCGGCGCGGAGGACTAGCGTTAAGCACAGATACGCAGTATTTT
>-|TRBJ2-2|-|TRBV28
CASSRSSVRTGELFF
TGTGCCAGCAGCCGATCCAGTGTACGAACCGGGGAGCTGTTTTTT
>-|TRBJ2-7|few|TRBV6-1
CASIGPPGRYEQYF
TGTGCCAGCATAGGTCCTCCAGGCCGCTACGAGCAGTACTTC
>-|TRBJ1-1|-|TRBV28
CASSSRGANTEAFF
TGTGCCAGCAGTTCCCGGGGGGCGAACACTGAAGCTTTCTTT
>-|TRBJ1-1|-|TRBV7-2
CASSPPTTGRLTEAFF
TGTGCCAGCAGCCCTCCTACGACAGGCCGGTTAACTGAAGCTTTCTTT
>-|TRBJ2-7|-|TRBV2
CASSEQLYGTYEQYF
TGTGCCAGCAGTGAACAGCTGTACGGAACCTACGAGCAGTACTTC
>TRBD2|TRBJ2-1|-|TRBV30
CAWSVGGTNYNEQFF
TGTGCCTGGAGTGTCGGGGGGACCAATTACAATGAGCAGTTCTTC
>-|TRBJ2-7|-|TRBV20-1
CSARPSYEQYF
TGCAGTGCTAGGCCCTCCTACGAGCAGTACTTC
>TRBD2|TRBJ2-5|-|TRBV11-2
CASSLVTSWYQETQYF
TGTGCCAGCAGCTTGGTGACTAGCTGGTACCAAGAGACCCAGTACTTC
>-|TRBJ2-2|-|TRBV7-2
CASSLVRATGELFF
TGTGCCAGCAGCTTAGTGCGCGCGACCGGGGAGCTGTTTTTT
>-|TRBJ2-5|few|TRBV11-2
CASSLVFSETQYF
TGTGCCAGCAGCTTAGTTTTCTCAGAGACCCAGTACTTC
>TRBD2|TRBJ2-3|-|TRBV27
CASSLISGRTDTQYF
TGTGCCAGCAGTTTGATTAGCGGGAGAACGGATACGCAGTATTTT
>-|TRBJ1-5|-|TRBV7-6
CASSLGGEQPQHF
TGTGCCAGCAGCTTAGGTGGGGAACAGCCCCAGCATTTT
>-|TRBJ1-1|-|TRBV29-1
CSVETRLENTEAFF
TGCAGCGTTGAGACCAGGTTGGAAAACACTGAAGCTTTCTTT
>-|TRBJ2-4|-|TRBV2
CASRFGHTQNIQYF
TGTGCCAGCAGATTCGGACACACACAAAACATTCAGTACTTC
>-|TRBJ2-4|-|TRBV7-2
CASSSGYAPNIQYF
TGTGCCAGCAGCTCGGGCTACGCGCCAAACATTCAGTACTTC
>-|TRBJ2-7|-|TRBV7-9
CASSLEDGLSYEQYF
TGTGCCAGCAGCTTAGAGGACGGACTCTCCTACGAGCAGTACTTC
>-|TRBJ2-1|-|TRBV5-1
CASSHTSLGYNEQFF
TGCGCCAGCAGCCACACTAGCTTAGGGTACAATGAGCAGTTCTTC
>-|TRBJ1-5|-|TRBV19
CASRGYSNQPQHF
TGTGCCAGTAGAGGTTATAGCAATCAGCCCCAGCATTTT
>-|TRBJ2-3|-|TRBV5-1
CASSFQRASTDTQYF
TGCGCCAGCAGCTTTCAGCGAGCTAGCACAGATACGCAGTATTTT
>-|TRBJ1-4|-|TRBV7-9
CASSLGPGPNEKLFF
TGTGCCAGCAGCTTAGGGCCAGGTCCTAATGAAAAACTGTTTTTT
>TRBD1|TRBJ2-6|-|TRBV28
CASSSGTGTGANVLTF
TGTGCCAGCAGCTCCGGGACAGGGACTGGGGCCAACGTCCTGACTTTC
>-|TRBJ2-1|-|TRBV28
CASSLLVLDSYNEQFF
TGTGCCAGCAGTTTACTGGTTCTAGACTCCTACAATGAGCAGTTCTTC
>-|TRBJ2-5|-|TRBV11-2
CASSFVMGGQVETQYF
TGTGCCAGCAGCTTCGTGATGGGAGGACAGGTTGAGACCCAGTACTTC
>-|TRBJ2-3|-|TRBV4-1
CASSQLRFGGQDTDTQYF
TGCGCCAGCAGCCAGCTACGTTTCGGGGGACAAGACACAGATACGCAGTATTTT
>-|TRBJ2-2|-|TRBV11-2
CASSTGMRRDNTGELFF
TGTGCCAGCAGCACAGGTATGCGGAGGGACAACACCGGGGAGCTGTTTTTT
>TRBD1|TRBJ1-3|-|TRBV10-3
CAISNAGQGNTIYF
TGTGCCATCAGCAACGCGGGACAGGGAAACACCATATATTTT
>TRBD1|TRBJ1-5|-|TRBV25-1
CASSETGLVQPQHF
TGTGCCAGCAGTGAGACAGGGTTGGTGCAGCCCCAGCATTTT
>-|TRBJ2-7|-|TRBV6-1
CASSRQETYEQYF
TGTGCCAGCTCTCGACAGGAGACCTACGAGCAGTACTTC
>-|TRBJ2-7|-|TRBV28
CASSFAGNAYEQYF
TGTGCCAGCAGTTTCGCCGGGAATGCCTACGAGCAGTACTTC
>-|TRBJ1-2|once|TRBV5-5
CASNLRGGYGYTF
TGTGCCAGCAACCTTCGCGGGGGCTATGGCTACACCTTC
>-|TRBJ1-2|-|TRBV7-2
CASSLGGVYGYTF
TGTGCCAGCAGCTTGGGAGGGGTCTATGGCTACACCTTC
>-|TRBJ1-2|few|TRBV28
CASTTFYGDGYTF
TGTGCCAGCACCACATTTTATGGCGATGGCTACACCTTC
>TRBD2|TRBJ2-7|-|TRBV28
CASTRGLAGDEQYF
TGTGCCAGCACCCGCGGACTAGCGGGAGACGAGCAGTACTTC